This TCR beta chain appears in the sequencing data of a study of vaccination and CD4 T cells after COVID-19. V lost 2 bases and J 1 base, leaving 8 bases between the germline ends. This CDR3 spans 14 amino acids. Treatment: approximately nine-day PBMC culture with coronavirus spike peptide pools or control peptides (ViraFEST assay). TCRs were sequenced by ViraFEST after antigen-specific T cells had been expanded with peptide pools. Once obtained from cultured CD4+ T cells, the DNA was sequenced using the Oncomine TCR Beta short-read assay. TCRdb ran MiXCR on the PCR reads and lists one entry per CDR3 protein. Among 20,000 to 25,000 distinct CDR3 sequences, around 45% were seen once, and the ten largest hold around an eighth. Points on this clonotype: Its antigen remains unknown.

Material: CD4+ T cells from blood, cultured in vitro. The sequence was obtained from a human donor who had recovered from COVID-19. J is TRBJ2-5 and V is TRBV12-3 or TRBV12-4, with a weak D call TRBD2 (6 bases). The DNA for the CDR3 is TGTGCCAGCAGTTTACCGACTAGCCAAGAGACCCAGTACTTC. Translating it yields CASSLPTSQETQYF.